This is a list of T cell receptor beta chains from one sample in a study of blood T cell repertoires in COVID-19. Measured with immunoSEQ multiplex PCR; TCRdb has only the in-frame clones, and not every one. The sample contains fewer than 65,000 clones, approximately 88% of which appear only once. The sequencing sample was made of peripheral blood. The receptors stem from a man under 40 with COVID-19, enrolled during active disease. CDR3s include the opening cysteine and the closing phenylalanine or tryptophan. The order of the fields is J gene, V gene, CDR3 protein.

>TRBJ2-7|TRBV5-4
CASSSLAGGPREQYF
>TRBJ2-1|TRBV7-3
CASSSGRGTSTDEQFF
>TRBJ1-5|TRBV5-6
CASSLFRDYSNQPQHF
>TRBJ2-1|TRBV28
CASSPTYFRARDNEQFF
>TRBJ2-7|TRBV3-1/TRBV3-2
CASSRTGQSYEQYF
>TRBJ1-1|TRBV7-8
CASSPTGGGTEAFF
>TRBJ2-7|TRBV5-1
CASRQSISYEQYF
>TRBJ1-5|TRBV12-3/TRBV12-4
CASREANQPQHF
>TRBJ1-1|TRBV6-5
CASSYRSAEAFF
>TRBJ1-5|TRBV5-4
CASSVQGRNQPQHF
>TRBJ2-2|TRBV5-8
CASSLAGHIDTGELFF
>TRBJ2-2|TRBV24-1
CATKGHLTGELFF
>TRBJ1-2|TRBV5-4
CASSLGDSYYGYTF